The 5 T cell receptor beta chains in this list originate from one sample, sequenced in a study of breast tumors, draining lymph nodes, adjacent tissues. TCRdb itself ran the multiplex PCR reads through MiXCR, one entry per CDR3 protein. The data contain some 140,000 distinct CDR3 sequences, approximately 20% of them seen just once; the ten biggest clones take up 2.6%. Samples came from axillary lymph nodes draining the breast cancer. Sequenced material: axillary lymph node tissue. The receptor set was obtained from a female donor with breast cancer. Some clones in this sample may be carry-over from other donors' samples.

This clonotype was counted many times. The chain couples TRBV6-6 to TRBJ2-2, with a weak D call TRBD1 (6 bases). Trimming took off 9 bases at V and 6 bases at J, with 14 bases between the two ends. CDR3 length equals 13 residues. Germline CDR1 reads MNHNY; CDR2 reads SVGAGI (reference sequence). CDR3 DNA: TGTGCCAGGGCAGGGGTTAACGCCGGGGAGCTGTTTTTT. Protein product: CARAGVNAGELFF.

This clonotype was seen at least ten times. CDR3 DNA sequence: TGTGCCAGCAGCGCGGCCGCGGGGCTGGGGCAGCCCCAGCATTTT. This gives the protein CASSAAAGLGQPQHF. V is TRBV9 and J is TRBJ1-5, with D perhaps TRBD1 (5 bases). The CDR3 has 15 amino acids. Between the trimmed V and J ends, which lost 3 bases and 7 bases, there was a span of 17 bases. CDR1 SGDLS and CDR2 YYNGEE come from the germline V gene.

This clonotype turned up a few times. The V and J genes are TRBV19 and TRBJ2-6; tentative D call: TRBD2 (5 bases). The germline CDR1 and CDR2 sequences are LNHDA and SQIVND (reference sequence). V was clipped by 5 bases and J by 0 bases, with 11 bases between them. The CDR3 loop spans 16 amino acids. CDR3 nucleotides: TGTGCCAGTAGTGGAGGATCAATCTCTGGGGCCAACGTCCTGACTTTC. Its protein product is CASSGGSISGANVLTF.

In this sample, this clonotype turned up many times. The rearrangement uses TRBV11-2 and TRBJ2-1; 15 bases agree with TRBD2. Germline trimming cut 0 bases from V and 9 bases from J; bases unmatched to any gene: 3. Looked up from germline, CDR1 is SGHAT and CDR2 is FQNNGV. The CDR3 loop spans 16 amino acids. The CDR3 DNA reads TGTGCCAGCAGCTTAGATCGGACTAGCGGGAGGGGTGAGCAGTTCTTC. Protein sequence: CASSLDRTSGRGEQFF.

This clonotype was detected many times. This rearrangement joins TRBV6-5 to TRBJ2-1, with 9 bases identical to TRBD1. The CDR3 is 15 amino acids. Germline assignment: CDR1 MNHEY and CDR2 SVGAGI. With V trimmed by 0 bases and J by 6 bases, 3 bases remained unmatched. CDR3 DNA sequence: TGTGCCAGCAGTTACTCGGGGACAGGGCCCAATGAGCAGTTCTTC. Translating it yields CASSYSGTGPNEQFF.